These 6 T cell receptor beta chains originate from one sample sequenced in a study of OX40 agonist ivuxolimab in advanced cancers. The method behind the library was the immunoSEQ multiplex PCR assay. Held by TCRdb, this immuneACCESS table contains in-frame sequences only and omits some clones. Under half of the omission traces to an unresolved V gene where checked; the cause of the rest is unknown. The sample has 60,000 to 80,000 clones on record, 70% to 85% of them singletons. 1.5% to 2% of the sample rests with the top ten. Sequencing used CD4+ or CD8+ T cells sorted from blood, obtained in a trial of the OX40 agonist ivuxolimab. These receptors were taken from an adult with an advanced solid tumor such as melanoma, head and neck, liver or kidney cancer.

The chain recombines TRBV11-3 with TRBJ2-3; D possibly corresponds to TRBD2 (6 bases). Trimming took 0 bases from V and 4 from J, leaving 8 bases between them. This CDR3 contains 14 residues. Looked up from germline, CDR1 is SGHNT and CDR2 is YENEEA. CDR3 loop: CASSLDLAADTQYF. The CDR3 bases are TGTGCCAGCAGCTTAGACTTAGCGGCAGATACGCAGTATTTT.

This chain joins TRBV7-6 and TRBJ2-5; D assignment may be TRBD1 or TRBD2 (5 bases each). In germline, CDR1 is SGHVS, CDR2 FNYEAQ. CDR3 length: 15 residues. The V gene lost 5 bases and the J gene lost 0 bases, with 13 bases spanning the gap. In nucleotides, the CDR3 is TGTGCCAGCAGCAAAGGGGACGGTTACCAAGAGACCCAGTACTTC. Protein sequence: CASSKGDGYQETQYF.

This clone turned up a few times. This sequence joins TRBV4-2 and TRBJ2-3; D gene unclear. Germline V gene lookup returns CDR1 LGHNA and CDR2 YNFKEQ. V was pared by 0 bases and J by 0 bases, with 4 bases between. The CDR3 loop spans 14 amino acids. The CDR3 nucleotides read TGTGCCAGCAGCCAAGACGGTAGCACAGATACGCAGTATTTT. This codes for CASSQDGSTDTQYF.

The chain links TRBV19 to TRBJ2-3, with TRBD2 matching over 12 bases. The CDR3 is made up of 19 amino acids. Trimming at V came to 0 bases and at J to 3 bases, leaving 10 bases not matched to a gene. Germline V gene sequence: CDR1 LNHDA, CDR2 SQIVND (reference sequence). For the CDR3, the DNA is TGTGCCAGTAGTATAGATCTCCGACTAGCGGGAGAAAAAACAGATACGCAGTATTTT. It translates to CASSIDLRLAGEKTDTQYF.

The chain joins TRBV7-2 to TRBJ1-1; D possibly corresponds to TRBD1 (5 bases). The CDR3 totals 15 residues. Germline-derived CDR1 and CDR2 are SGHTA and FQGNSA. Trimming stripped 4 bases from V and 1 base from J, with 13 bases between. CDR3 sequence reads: CASSSGPGTNTEAFF. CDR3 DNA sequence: TGTGCCAGCAGCTCGGGACCGGGGACGAACACTGAAGCTTTCTTT.

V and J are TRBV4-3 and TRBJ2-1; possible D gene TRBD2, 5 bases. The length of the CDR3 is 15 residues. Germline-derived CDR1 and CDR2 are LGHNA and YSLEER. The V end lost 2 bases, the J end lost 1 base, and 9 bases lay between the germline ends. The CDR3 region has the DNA TGCGCCAGCAGCCAACGTCAGCGGTCCTACAATGAGCAGTTCTTC. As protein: CASSQRQRSYNEQFF.